One and the same sample provided the 23 T cell receptor beta chains below, sequenced in a study of regulatory T cells in long-lasting Graves disease. Sequencing libraries for TCR beta were prepared with iRepertoire HTBI primers and Arm-PCR of CDR3 regions. In TCRdb, the multiplex PCR reads were re-called with MiXCR into one record per CDR3 protein. The sample has fewer than 550,000 distinct CDR3 sequences; around a fifth are singletons. As to time point: persistent/refractory GD, antithyroid drugs over 5 years with positive TRAb. PBMC RNA was the source of the TCR library. The sequenced sample was peripheral blood mononuclear cells (PBMCs), obtained when the disease was refractory, from a patient treated with antithyroid drugs. The receptors stem from a female donor with Graves disease.

The chain couples TRBV20-1 to TRBJ2-7; 8 bases agree with TRBD1. The CDR3 sequence is 15 residues long. The ends lost 8 bases at V and 3 bases at J; junction bases unmatched: 15. Germline loops: CDR1 DFQATT, CDR2 SNEGSKA (reference sequence). CDR3 in DNA: TGCAGTTGGGCGAAACGACAGGGGTTTGGCTACGAGCAGTACTTC. Its protein product is CSWAKRQGFGYEQYF.

This clonotype has ten or more counts. The chain combines TRBV20-1 with TRBJ1-1; 7 bases match TRBD1. Germline V gene sequence: CDR1 DFQATT, CDR2 SNEGSKA (reference sequence). The CDR3 sequence is 15 residues long. V lost 6 bases, J lost 3 bases, and 13 bases stayed unmatched. Here the CDR3 DNA reads TGCAGTGCCCCTCGGGCAGGGGGAGACTACACTGAAGCTTTCTTT. This encodes CSAPRAGGDYTEAFF.

This clonotype was counted a few times. The chain links TRBV24-1 to TRBJ2-5; possible D gene TRBD1, 6 bases. This CDR3 is 15 amino acids long. Germline assignment: CDR1 KGHDR and CDR2 SFDVKD. The ends were cut back, 4 bases at V and 3 bases at J, with 14 bases in the middle. The CDR3, as DNA: TGTGCCACCAGTGACGCCGGGACAATAAAAGAGACCCAGTACTTC. Protein sequence: CATSDAGTIKETQYF.

This chain links TRBV3-1 with TRBJ2-1, with 8 bases aligning to TRBD1. The CDR3 sequence is 14 residues long. CDR1 is LGHDT and CDR2 is YNNKEL in the germline V gene (reference sequence). Trimming cost V 2 bases and J 15 bases; bases outside gene matches: 12. CDR3: CASSQTPGGEVRFF. CDR3 sequence (DNA): TGTGCCAGCAGCCAAACCCCAGGGGGCGAGGTGCGGTTCTTC.

This clonotype was counted many times. The chain is built from TRBV28 and TRBJ2-4; D call uncertain. The V gene lost 5 bases and the J gene lost 3 bases, with 14 bases spanning the gap. The CDR3 extends over 15 amino acids. Germline CDR1 is MDHEN and CDR2 is SYDVKM. The CDR3 spells CASSRLAEYKNIQYF. Written as DNA, the CDR3 is TGTGCCAGCAGTCGGTTGGCGGAGTACAAAAACATTCAGTACTTC.

This clonotype has at least ten counts. The rearrangement uses TRBV12-3 or TRBV12-4 and TRBJ1-1; possibly TRBD1 for D (5 bases). V was cut by 3 bases and J by 5 bases, with 16 bases left in between. CDR3 size: 15 residues. CDR3 bases: TGTGCCAGCAGTTTTCCTAGGGGTGGGGATACTGAAGCTTTCTTT. Translating gives CASSFPRGGDTEAFF.

There are many counts of this clonotype. The chain links TRBV27 to TRBJ2-7, with 8 bases matching TRBD2. The CDR3 has 15 amino acids. The germline V gene has CDR1 MNHEY and CDR2 SMNVEV (reference sequence). Germline trimming cut 5 bases from V and 5 bases from J; bases unmatched to any gene: 11. This CDR3 is CASSPPGAGVDEQYF. The CDR3 DNA is TGTGCCAGCAGTCCCCCGGGAGCGGGAGTTGACGAGCAGTACTTC.

A word on this clonotype: One junction end does not reproduce the germline sequence, and a read error may be involved. The CDR3 nucleotides read TGTGCCAGCAGCTTATATGGGACAAATGGAAAACTGTTTTTT. Translating gives CASSLYGTNGKLFF. This chain links TRBV7-8 with TRBJ1-4; weak D call: TRBD1 (6 bases). Per the germline V gene, CDR1 is SGHVS and CDR2 is FQNEAQ. This CDR3 comprises 14 residues.

This clonotype was detected once. V usage is TRBV7-2 and J usage is TRBJ1-5; D call uncertain. CDR3 length equals 13 residues. CDR1 and CDR2 from the germline V gene are SGHTA and FQGNSA. Between the trimmed V and J ends, which lost 5 bases and 4 bases, there was a span of 9 bases. The CDR3 sequence: CASSATLNQPQHF. The CDR3 bases are TGTGCCAGCAGCGCGACCCTGAATCAGCCCCAGCATTTT.

This clonotype was detected a few times. CDR3 amino acids: CASSAGTGLVEGYTF. Written as DNA, the CDR3 is TGTGCCAGCAGCGCCGGGACAGGGCTGGTGGAAGGCTACACCTTC. The chain recombines TRBV13 with TRBJ1-2; 9 bases align to TRBD1. Trimming took 5 bases from V and 8 from J; bases not matched to a gene: 12. Germline V gene lookup returns CDR1 PRHDT and CDR2 FYEKMQ (reference sequence). This CDR3 has 15 amino acids.

This chain connects TRBV4-1 to TRBJ2-7, with D possibly being TRBD2 (7 bases). This CDR3 has 17 residues. CDR1 is MGHRA and CDR2 is YSYEKL in the germline V gene. Deletions cut 2 bases from V and 3 bases from J, with 20 bases between. The CDR3 nucleotides are TGCGCCAGCAGCCAATCCCGAGGGGGGGGTGAGGGCTACGAGCAGTACTTC. Its protein is CASSQSRGGGEGYEQYF.

This clonotype has ten or more counts. V and J are TRBV11-2 and TRBJ2-7, with 11 bases lining up with TRBD2. This CDR3 is 15 amino acids long. The V segment lost 3 bases and the J segment 3 bases; nucleotides outside the gene matches: 4. Germline CDR1 and CDR2: SGHAT and FQNNGV. The CDR3, as DNA: TGTGCCAGCAGCTTGGGACTAGCGGTAAGCTACGAGCAGTACTTC. Encoded protein: CASSLGLAVSYEQYF.

Ten or more counts support this clonotype. The chain uses TRBV7-2 and TRBJ1-5, with D unresolved. V lost 6 bases and J 5 bases, leaving 11 bases between the germline ends. CDR3 size: 13 residues. CDR1 SGHTA and CDR2 FQGNSA come from the germline V gene. In nucleotides, the CDR3 is TGTGCCAGCAGAAAGAGCGCCGATCAGCCCCAGCATTTT. Amino acid sequence: CASRKSADQPQHF.

The V and J genes are TRBV7-2 and TRBJ2-7; D is unclear. The CDR3 is 13 amino acids. Germline V CDR1 and CDR2: SGHTA, FQGNSA. V lost 4 bases and J 7 bases, leaving 14 bases between the germline ends. The CDR3 is CASSSMPSGEQYF. In nucleotides, the CDR3 is TGTGCCAGCAGCTCCATGCCCTCTGGGGAGCAGTACTTC.

This clonotype was recorded only once. J is TRBJ2-7 and V is TRBV29-1; 10 nucleotides align to TRBD1. Germline CDR1 SQVTM, CDR2 ANQGSEA. The CDR3 spans 12 residues. With 7 bases clipped from V and 5 bases from J, the junction kept 5 bases outside the gene matches. As DNA, the CDR3 is TGCAGCGCTCGACAGGGGGCCGACGAGCAGTACTTC. Translated, it gives CSARQGADEQYF.

This clonotype was seen more than once but under ten times. This may arise from a read error, as a much more abundant clone is one base away. The chain joins TRBV28 to TRBJ1-1, with 7 bases that match TRBD1. This CDR3 region has 14 residues. Germline CDR1 reads MDHEN; CDR2 reads SYDVKM. The CDR3 coding sequence is TGTGCCAGCAGTTCCGACAGGGAGAACACTGAAGCTTCCTTT. Protein sequence: CASSSDRENTEASF.

This clonotype was seen at least ten times. This sequence joins TRBV10-1 and TRBJ2-7, with a weak D call TRBD1 (6 bases). With 0 bases removed from V and 2 bases from J, the gap between germline ends came to 11 bases. CDR3 length: 15 residues. The V gene's germline CDR1 is WNHNN and CDR2 SYGVQD (reference sequence). CDR3 in amino acids: CASSESARGAYEQYF. The DNA of the CDR3 is TGCGCCAGCAGTGAGTCTGCCAGGGGTGCCTACGAGCAGTACTTC.

This clonotype was counted at least ten times. This chain uses TRBV12-3 or TRBV12-4 with TRBJ1-6; 7 bases are shared with TRBD1. The V segment lost 10 bases and the J segment 10 bases; nucleotides outside the gene matches: 10. The CDR3 is 13 residues long. In DNA form, the CDR3 reads TGTGCCACCTCGACAGGGCCGAACTCACCCCTCCACTTT. Encoded protein: CATSTGPNSPLHF.

The rearrangement links TRBV2 to TRBJ2-1; D gene uncertain. Trimming cost V 2 bases and J 7 bases, with 9 bases left between them. The CDR3 consists of 13 residues. Germline loops: CDR1 SNHLY, CDR2 FYNNEI. In DNA form, the CDR3 reads TGTGCCAGCAGTGAACTCAGCGAGAATGAGCAGTTCTTC. Protein sequence: CASSELSENEQFF.

V and J are TRBV6-2 or TRBV6-3 and TRBJ2-4; TRBD2 matches at 9 bases. Germline V gene lookup returns CDR1 MNHEY and CDR2 SVGEGT. The CDR3 is 22 residues long. V shed 5 bases and J 0 bases; nucleotides not matched to a gene: 23. The CDR3 bases are TGTGCCAGCAGTAGGCTCGGTCATTTTTTTAGCGGGGGCCCAGGAGCCAAAAACATTCAGTACTTC. Its translation: CASSRLGHFFSGGPGAKNIQYF.

This clonotype was seen a handful of times. This rearrangement joins TRBV7-2 to TRBJ1-1; D is ambiguous. The CDR3 is made up of 15 amino acids. Germline loops: CDR1 SGHTA, CDR2 FQGNSA. Trimming pared 1 base from V and 0 bases from J, leaving 9 bases between. The CDR3 sequence: CASSLDAGMNTEAFF. CDR3 DNA: TGTGCCAGCAGCTTAGATGCGGGTATGAACACTGAAGCTTTCTTT. Full variable domain (remainder filled in from reference TRBV7-2 and TRBJ1-1): GAGVSQSPSNKVTEKGKDVELRCDPISGHTALYWYRQSLGQGLEFLIYFQGNSAPDKSGLPSDRFSAERTGGSVSTLTIQRTQQEDSAVYLCASSLDAGMNTEAFFGQGTRLTVV.

This clonotype came up many times. CDR3 nucleotides: TGTGCCAGCAGTCCAACCGGACAGGGGATTATGAACACTGAAGCTTTCTTT. This gives the protein CASSPTGQGIMNTEAFF. The rearrangement joins TRBV28 to TRBJ1-1; 9 bases map to TRBD1. This CDR3 comprises 17 residues. CDR1 is MDHEN, CDR2 SYDVKM, per germline. J lost 0 bases, V lost 5 bases, and 10 bases had no gene match.

This clonotype was found a few times. The chain recombines TRBV6-5 with TRBJ1-4, with a possible D match to TRBD1 (6 bases). The length of the CDR3 is 15 residues. V lost 4 bases to trimming and J lost 4 bases, with 13 bases between them. Germline CDR1 and CDR2: MNHEY and SVGAGI. The CDR3 region has the DNA TGTGCCAGCAGTTCCTACAGGGATATTAATGAAAAACTGTTTTTT. Translation gives CASSSYRDINEKLFF.